What follows is one T cell receptor beta chain and its context. Its antigen is not known. The PCR ran on 60 Vbeta and 13 Jbeta primers. Using immunoSEQ multiplex PCR, the repertoire was profiled, and TCRdb retains in-frame clones only, with some absent. The sample yields about 190,000 clones, around 73% seen once. This entry belongs to a study of cytomegalovirus exposure and HLA in healthy donors. Study-wide results and caveats: With high specificity and sensitivity, the classifier reportedly diagnosed cytomegalovirus status.

This receptor was identified in a woman younger than 45 in good health and CMV-seropositive. Sequencing was done on a sample of PBMCs.

In DNA, the CDR3 is TGTGCCAGCAGCTTGGACAGCGCTAACTATGGCTACACCTTC. It yields the protein CASSLDSANYGYTF. The chain has TRBV7-8 and TRBJ1-2; D possibly corresponds to TRBD1 (6 bases). V lost 3 bases, J lost 0 bases, and 8 bases lay in between. This CDR3 is built from 14 residues. Germline CDR1 is SGHVS and CDR2 is FQNEAQ.